The 23 T cell receptor beta chains below were found in one sample sequenced in a study of regulatory T cells in long-lasting Graves disease. The time point: newly diagnosed GD, antithyroid drugs for less than 3 months. Construction of the TCR library relied on RNA isolated from PBMCs. To make TCR beta libraries, researchers used iRepertoire HTBI primers and Arm-PCR of CDR3 regions. Using its own MiXCR run on the multiplex PCR reads, TCRdb lists one record per CDR3 protein. The sample shows around 480,000 distinct CDR3 sequences, roughly 15% of them seen only once. The same specimen was also included in a second study, on T cells in Graves' hyperthyroidism and ophthalmopathy.

The sequencing here drew on peripheral blood mononuclear cells (PBMCs), taken at new diagnosis, from a patient treated with antithyroid drugs. These receptors were collected from a man aged 35 to 55 with Graves disease.

This clonotype was picked up one time. This chain connects TRBV11-2 to TRBJ2-1; 13 positions agree with TRBD2. This CDR3 has 15 residues. Germline trimming cut 4 bases from V and 10 bases from J; bases unmatched to any gene: 7. From germline, CDR1 is SGHAT and CDR2 FQNNGV. CDR3 sequence: CASSSGLAGVREQFF. The CDR3 bases are TGTGCCAGCAGCTCCGGACTAGCGGGAGTCCGAGAGCAGTTCTTC.

This chain uses TRBV7-3 with TRBJ2-7; D unclear. V was shortened by 3 bases and J by 1 base, with 10 bases between the two germline ends. CDR1 is SGHTA, CDR2 FQGTGA, per germline. CDR3 length: 14 amino acids. The CDR3 region has the DNA TGTGCCAGCAGCTTCATTGGCAGGTCCTACGAGCAGTACTTC. This gives the protein CASSFIGRSYEQYF.

This clonotype was seen at least ten times. The chain is built from TRBV3-1 and TRBJ2-2, with D perhaps TRBD1 or TRBD2 (5 bases each). Germline V CDR1 and CDR2: LGHDT, YNNKEL (reference sequence). V lost 3 bases and J 4 bases, leaving 12 bases between the germline ends. The length of the CDR3 is 15 residues. CDR3 loop: CASSQAGTRTGELFF. The CDR3 DNA reads as TGTGCCAGCAGCCAGGCCGGGACGCGCACCGGGGAGCTGTTTTTT.

This clonotype came up many times. The chain employs TRBV5-1 and TRBJ2-7, with D unclear. Germline CDR1 SGHRS, CDR2 YFSETQ. The ends were cut back, 0 bases at V and 1 base at J, with 5 bases in the middle. The CDR3 runs to 13 residues. CDR3 nucleotide sequence: TGCGCCAGCAGCTTGGACGGTTCCTACGAGCAGTACTTC. Its protein is CASSLDGSYEQYF. Full variable domain (missing parts from reference TRBV5-1 and TRBJ2-7): KAGVTQTPRYLIKTRGQQVTLSCSPISGHRSVSWYQQTPGQGLQFLFEYFSETQRNKGNFPGRFSGRQFSNSRSEMNVSTLELGDSALYLCASSLDGSYEQYFGPGTRLTVT.

The V and J genes are TRBV6-1 and TRBJ1-6; D possibly corresponds to TRBD1 (6 bases). The CDR3 runs to 14 residues. V was cut by 6 bases and J by 6 bases, with 12 bases left in between. CDR1 MNHNS and CDR2 SASEGT come from the germline V gene. For the CDR3, the DNA is TGTGCCAGCAGAGTGTCAGGGGTTAATTCACCCCTCCACTTT. This gives the protein CASRVSGVNSPLHF.

This clonotype showed up just a few times. This sequence joins TRBV9 and TRBJ2-2, with 8 bases that match TRBD2. This CDR3 comprises 15 residues. The J segment lost 6 bases and the V segment lost 5 bases, leaving 9 bases of the junction unmatched. Germline V gene sequence: CDR1 SGDLS, CDR2 YYNGEE. The CDR3 is CASSRSGRVAGELFF. The CDR3 nucleotides read TGTGCCAGCAGTCGCAGCGGGAGAGTTGCCGGGGAGCTGTTTTTT.

The CDR3: CASSSRAGGHEQYF. The CDR3 coding sequence is TGTGCCAGCAGTTCGAGGGCGGGAGGGCATGAGCAGTACTTC. The gene calls are TRBV6-5 and TRBJ2-7, with TRBD2 matching 9 bases. Germline V gene sequence: CDR1 MNHEY, CDR2 SVGAGI. Trimming removed 4 bases from V and 7 bases from J; junction bases left unmatched: 8. This CDR3 has 14 amino acids.

As to this clonotype: Being one base from a much bigger clone, this may be a read error. The chain joins TRBV2 to TRBJ2-5; 8 bases fit TRBD1. Judging by the DNA end, TRBJ2-1 fits better; the J call may be wrong. Germline loops: CDR1 SNHLY, CDR2 FYNNEI. The CDR3 runs 15 residues. CDR3 residues: CASRSDRVLQETQFF. The CDR3 DNA is TGTGCCAGCAGATCGGACAGGGTCCTCCAAGAGACCCAGTTCTTC.

This clonotype was seen only a few times. The chain recombines TRBV12-3 or TRBV12-4 with TRBJ2-1; 11 bases map to TRBD2. The CDR3 spans 14 residues. V was pared by 2 bases and J by 7 bases, with 1 base of the junction left unmatched. In DNA, the CDR3 is TGTGCCAGCAGTTTAACTAGCGGGAGAAATGAGCAGTTCTTC. It yields the protein CASSLTSGRNEQFF.

This clonotype has a count of ten or more. The chain is built from TRBV29-1 and TRBJ2-7; possible D gene TRBD1, 6 bases. Germline CDR1 reads SQVTM; CDR2 reads ANQGSEA. Between the trimmed V and J ends, which lost 3 bases and 0 bases, there was a span of 18 bases. The CDR3 consists of 16 residues. This CDR3 is CSVDNGGRGPSYEQYF. CDR3 nucleotide sequence: TGCAGCGTTGATAATGGGGGCAGGGGCCCCTCCTACGAGCAGTACTTC.

This clonotype came up many times. The chain combines TRBV20-1 with TRBJ2-5; 11 nucleotides match TRBD2. In germline, CDR1 is DFQATT, CDR2 SNEGSKA (reference sequence). CDR3 length equals 13 residues. The junction had 5 bases not matched to a gene; V was cut back by 6 bases and J by 5 bases. The CDR3 region has the DNA TGCAGTGCAACTAGCGGGAGATATGAGACCCAGTACTTC. It translates to CSATSGRYETQYF.

There are many counts of this clonotype. The V call is TRBV6-1, the J call TRBJ2-7; D not resolved. Germline CDR1 MNHNS, CDR2 SASEGT. This CDR3 contains 12 residues. V dropped 0 bases and J dropped 3 bases, with 3 bases sitting between them. The CDR3 loop is CASSEAGYEQYF. CDR3 nucleotide sequence: TGTGCCAGCAGTGAAGCGGGCTACGAGCAGTACTTC.

This clonotype was observed many times. The rearrangement uses TRBV15 and TRBJ1-4; no reliable D call. CDR3 length: 15 amino acids. Trimming left V 8 bases short and J 3 bases short, with 16 bases between. The germline gives CDR1 LNHNV, CDR2 YYDKDF (reference sequence). In nucleotides, the CDR3 is TGTGCCACCCAACTACGATCAGGAGCTAATGAAAAACTGTTTTTT. Protein product: CATQLRSGANEKLFF. Together with reference TRBV15 and TRBJ1-4, the CDR3 gives the full variable domain: DAMVIQNPRYQVTQFGKPVTLSCSQTLNHNVMYWYQQKSSQAPKLLFHYYDKDFNNEADTPDNFQSRRPNTSFCFLDIRSPGLGDTAMYLCATQLRSGANEKLFFGSGTQLSVL.

Many counts were recorded for this clonotype. The chain employs TRBV20-1 and TRBJ2-7, with 9 bases fitting TRBD1. J gave up 5 bases and V 6 bases, and 11 bases lay outside the gene matches. The CDR3 is made up of 14 amino acids. CDR1 DFQATT and CDR2 SNEGSKA come from the germline V gene (reference sequence). The CDR3 protein is CSAKHHRGLNEQYF. CDR3 coding DNA: TGCAGTGCAAAACACCACAGGGGGCTCAACGAGCAGTACTTC.

This clonotype was counted at least ten times. The chain is built from TRBV28 and TRBJ2-7, with D hard to call. Germline loops: CDR1 MDHEN, CDR2 SYDVKM. The CDR3 has 12 amino acids. V lost 5 bases to trimming and J lost 3 bases, with 8 bases between them. Here the CDR3 reads CASSQVVYEQYF. CDR3 DNA: TGTGCCAGCAGTCAAGTCGTCTACGAGCAGTACTTC.

In DNA form, the CDR3 reads TGTGCCAGCAGCTTAGACAAAAACTCCCTCTACGAGCAGTACTTC. Translating gives CASSLDKNSLYEQYF. V gene TRBV7-9 combines with J gene TRBJ2-7; D unclear. This CDR3 has 15 amino acids. V gave up 1 base and J gave up 3 bases, with 13 bases separating them. CDR1 SEHNR and CDR2 FQNEAQ come from the germline V gene (reference sequence).

The CDR3 DNA follows: TGCGCCAGCAGCACTCCGGGACTAGCGGGAGGAAGTCACGAGCAGTACTTC. The encoded protein is CASSTPGLAGGSHEQYF. The V gene is TRBV5-1, the J gene TRBJ2-7; 15 bases are a match to TRBD2. V was pared by 4 bases and J by 5 bases, with 10 bases of the junction left unmatched. This CDR3 is built from 17 residues. From germline, CDR1 is SGHRS and CDR2 YFSETQ.

In this sample, this clonotype turned up many times. The chain employs TRBV7-9 and TRBJ1-1; unclear D gene. The CDR3 totals 13 residues. Germline lookup yields CDR1 SEHNR and CDR2 FQNEAQ (reference sequence). V was shortened by 2 bases and J by 5 bases, with 9 bases between the two germline ends. The CDR3 region has the DNA TGTGCCAGCAGCTTATCGGCGCAGACTGAAGCTTTCTTT. Translating it yields CASSLSAQTEAFF.

This chain links TRBV15 with TRBJ2-7; D uncertain. Trimming took 5 bases from V and 2 from J, leaving 13 bases between them. Germline V gives CDR1 LNHNV, CDR2 YYDKDF (reference sequence). The CDR3 spans 14 residues. CDR3 sequence (DNA): TGTGCCACCAGCCCGGTAGACGGAACCTACGAGCAGTACGTC. Translation: CATSPVDGTYEQYV.

At least ten counts were recorded for this clonotype. The chain links TRBV11-2 to TRBJ1-1; a possible D gene is TRBD1 (5 bases). Germline V gene lookup returns CDR1 SGHAT and CDR2 FQNNGV. Trimming took 5 bases from V and 4 from J, leaving 14 bases between them. The CDR3 sequence is 14 residues long. CDR3 in DNA: TGTGCCAGCAGCCAAAACAGGTTTGCCACTGAAGCTTTCTTT. Translating it yields CASSQNRFATEAFF. Combining the CDR3 with reference TRBV11-2 and TRBJ1-1 gives the whole variable domain EAGVAQSPRYKIIEKRQSVAFWCNPISGHATLYWYQQILGQGPKLLIQFQNNGVVDDSQLPKDRFSAERLKGVDSTLKIQPAKLEDSAVYLCASSQNRFATEAFFGQGTRLTVV.

This clonotype was counted ten times or more. V and J are TRBV20-1 and TRBJ2-1; 7 nucleotides match TRBD2. CDR1 DFQATT and CDR2 SNEGSKA come from the germline V gene (reference sequence). The CDR3 has 16 amino acids. With 6 bases clipped from V and 6 bases from J, the junction kept 17 bases outside the gene matches. The CDR3 loop reads CSAPQRGRVSFNEQFF. CDR3 bases: TGCAGTGCACCCCAGCGGGGCAGGGTTAGTTTCAATGAGCAGTTCTTC.

Comment on this clonotype: One end of the junction fails to match germline, which may point to a read error. The genes are TRBV10-3 and TRBJ2-3; 8 nucleotides align to TRBD2. The CDR3 extends over 14 amino acids. Germline assignment: CDR1 ENHRY and CDR2 SYGVKD. The CDR3 DNA is TGTACCATCCGAGAAGCGGGGGGCACAGATACGCAGTATTTT. It is translated as CTIREAGGTDTQYF.

Notes on this clonotype: Relative to the germline gene, one junction end is altered; a read error may explain this. The chain recombines TRBV7-8 with TRBJ1-1; 7 nucleotides line up with TRBD1. The CDR3 has 15 residues. Per germline, CDR1 SGHVS and CDR2 FQNEAQ. The CDR3 DNA reads as TGTGCCAGCAGCTCCCACCGGGACAGCAACACTGATGCTTTCTTT. As protein: CASSSHRDSNTDAFF.